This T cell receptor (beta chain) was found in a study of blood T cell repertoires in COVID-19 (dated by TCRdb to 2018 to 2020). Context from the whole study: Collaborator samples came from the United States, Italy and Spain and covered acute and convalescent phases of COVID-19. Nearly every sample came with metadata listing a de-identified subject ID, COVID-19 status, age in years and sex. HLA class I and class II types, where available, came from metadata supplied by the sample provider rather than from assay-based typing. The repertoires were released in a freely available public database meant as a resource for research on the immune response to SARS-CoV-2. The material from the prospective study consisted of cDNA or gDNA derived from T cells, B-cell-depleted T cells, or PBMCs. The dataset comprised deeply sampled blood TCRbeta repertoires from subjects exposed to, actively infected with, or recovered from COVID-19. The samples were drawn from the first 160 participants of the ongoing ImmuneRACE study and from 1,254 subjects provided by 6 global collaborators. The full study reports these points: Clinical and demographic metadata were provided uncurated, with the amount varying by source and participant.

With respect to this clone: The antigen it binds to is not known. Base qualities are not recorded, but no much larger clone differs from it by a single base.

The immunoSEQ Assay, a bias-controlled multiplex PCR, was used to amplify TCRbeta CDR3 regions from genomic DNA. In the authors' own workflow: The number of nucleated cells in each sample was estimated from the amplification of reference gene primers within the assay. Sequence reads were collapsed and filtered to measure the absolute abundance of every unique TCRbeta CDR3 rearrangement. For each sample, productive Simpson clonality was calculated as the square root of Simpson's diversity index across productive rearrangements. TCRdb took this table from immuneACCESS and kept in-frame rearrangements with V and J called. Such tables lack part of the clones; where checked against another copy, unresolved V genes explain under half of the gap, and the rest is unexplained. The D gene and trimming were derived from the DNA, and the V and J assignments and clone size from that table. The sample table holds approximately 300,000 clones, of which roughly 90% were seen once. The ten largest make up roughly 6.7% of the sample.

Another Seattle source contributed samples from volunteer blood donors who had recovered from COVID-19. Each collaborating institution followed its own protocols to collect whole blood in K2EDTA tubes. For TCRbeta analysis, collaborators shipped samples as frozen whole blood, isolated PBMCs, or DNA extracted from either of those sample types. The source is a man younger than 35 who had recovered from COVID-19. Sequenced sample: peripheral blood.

For the CDR3, the sequence is CASSPRGGANEQYF. Read as DNA, the sequence is TGTGCCAGCAGTCCCCGAGGGGGCGCCAACGAGCAGTACTTC. The rearrangement joined TRBV6-5 to TRBJ2-7; TRBD1 fits 7 bases in the junction. The CDR3 goes from the cysteine to the phenylalanine over 14 residues. Only CDR3 DNA remains: 42 bases, in frame from the first base. In the germline V gene, CDR1 corresponds to MNHEY and CDR2 to SVGAGI. V is trimmed back by 5 bases and J by 5 bases, and the junction contains 9 bases that no gene match accounts for.